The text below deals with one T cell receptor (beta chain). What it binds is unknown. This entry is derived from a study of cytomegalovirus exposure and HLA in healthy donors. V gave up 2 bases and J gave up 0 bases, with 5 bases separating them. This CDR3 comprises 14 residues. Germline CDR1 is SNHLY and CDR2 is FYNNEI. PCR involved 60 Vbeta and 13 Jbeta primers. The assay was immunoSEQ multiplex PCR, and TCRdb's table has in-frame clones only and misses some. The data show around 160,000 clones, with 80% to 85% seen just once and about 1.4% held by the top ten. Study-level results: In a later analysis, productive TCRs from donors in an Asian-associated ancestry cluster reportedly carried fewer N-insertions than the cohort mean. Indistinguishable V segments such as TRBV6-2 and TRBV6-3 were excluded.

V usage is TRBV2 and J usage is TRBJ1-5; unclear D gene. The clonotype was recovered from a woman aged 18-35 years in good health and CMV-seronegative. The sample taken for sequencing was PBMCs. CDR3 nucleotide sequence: TGTGCCAGCAGTGAAAAGCTTAGCAATCAGCCCCAGCATTTT. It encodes CASSEKLSNQPQHF.